A selection of T cell receptor beta chains follows, all from one sample in a study of PD-L1 blockade in urothelial cancer. The data were produced by immunoSEQ multiplex PCR, yet TCRdb's version contains in-frame clones alone and is incomplete. The sample lists tens of thousands of clones, more than 80% occurring once. The sample was PBMCs, taken around atezolizumab (anti-PD-L1) treatment. The receptors derive from a man between 65 and 85 years old with urothelial cancer. CDR3s include the opening cysteine and the closing phenylalanine or tryptophan. A D gene is named only where the DNA matches it firmly. Some rows mark clone size as missing; the rest say once, few, many or name a class of expanded clone.

size | D | J | V | CDR3 | DNA
- | - | TRBJ2-7 | TRBV6-6 | CASSRDTDYEQYF | TGTGCCAGCAGCCGCGACACCGACTACGAGCAGTACTTC
- | TRBD1 | TRBJ1-2 | TRBV7-8 | CASSLGGQGGYGYTF | TGTGCCAGCAGCTTAGGGGGACAGGGCGGCTATGGCTACACCTTC
- | TRBD1 | TRBJ1-1 | TRBV6-5 | CASSLRGPYTEAFF | TGTGCCAGCAGCCTCAGGGGGCCCTACACTGAAGCTTTCTTT
- | - | TRBJ2-3 | TRBV5-1 | CASSLAATQDTQYF | TGCGCCAGCAGCTTGGCCGCGACTCAAGATACGCAGTATTTT
- | - | TRBJ2-1 | TRBV30 | CAWSPPRTEYHNEQFF | TGTGCCTGGAGTCCCCCCCGGACAGAGTACCACAATGAGCAGTTCTTC
once | TRBD2 | TRBJ2-7 | TRBV5-8 | CASSLGAGGLYDEQYF | TGTGCCAGCAGCTTGGGAGCGGGGGGGCTGTACGACGAGCAGTACTTC
- | - | TRBJ1-3 | TRBV5-6 | CASSLPGTGNTIYF | TGTGCCAGCAGCTTGCCAGGGACTGGAAACACCATATATTTT
few | TRBD1 | TRBJ1-3 | TRBV6-6 | CASSFGTGLGGNTIYF | TGTGCCAGCAGTTTCGGGACAGGGTTGGGCGGAAACACCATATATTTT
few | - | TRBJ1-5 | TRBV9 | CASSVPFGGTQPQHF | TGTGCCAGCAGCGTCCCTTTCGGGGGGACTCAGCCCCAGCATTTT
- | TRBD1 | TRBJ2-4 | TRBV5-4 | CASFVSGTGGLLYF | TGTGCCAGCTTCGTCTCCGGGACAGGGGGACTCCTATACTTC
- | TRBD2 | TRBJ2-7 | TRBV7-2 | CASSLAGGGRGYEQYF | TGTGCCAGCAGCTTAGCGGGGGGCGGGAGGGGCTACGAGCAGTACTTC
- | TRBD2 | TRBJ2-3 | TRBV6-4 | CASSDSTGGSTDTQYF | TGTGCCAGCAGTGACTCTACGGGAGGCAGCACAGATACGCAGTATTTT
- | - | TRBJ1-1 | TRBV27 | CASSPRRVTEAFF | TGTGCCAGCAGTCCCCGCAGGGTCACTGAAGCTTTCTTT
- | - | TRBJ1-5 | TRBV19 | CASSTGSNQPQHF | TGTGCCAGTAGTACCGGGAGCAATCAGCCCCAGCATTTT
- | - | TRBJ1-4 | TRBV2 | CASSRTVFNEKLFF | TGTGCCAGCAGTAGGACAGTATTTAATGAAAAACTGTTTTTT
- | TRBD1 | TRBJ1-4 | TRBV18 | CASSPKDRVDEKLFF | TGTGCCAGCTCACCAAAGGACAGGGTGGATGAAAAACTGTTTTTT
- | - | TRBJ2-1 | TRBV9 | CASSVSSVSYNEQFF | TGTGCCAGCAGCGTTTCAAGCGTCTCCTACAATGAGCAGTTCTTC
- | - | TRBJ2-5 | TRBV6-5 | CASSRGPGVWETQYF | TGTGCCAGCAGTCGGGGCCCAGGGGTTTGGGAGACCCAGTACTTC
- | TRBD1 | TRBJ1-1 | TRBV9 | CASSGQGGSLNTEAFF | TGTGCCAGCAGCGGACAGGGCGGTTCCCTGAACACTGAAGCTTTCTTT
- | TRBD2 | TRBJ2-1 | TRBV2 | CASSVGRGSDEQFF | TGTGCCAGCAGTGTAGGGCGGGGGAGCGATGAGCAGTTCTTC
- | - | TRBJ1-1 | TRBV29-1 | CSHTPRGGTEAFF | TGCAGCCACACCCCGCGCGGAGGCACTGAAGCTTTCTTT
- | TRBD2 | TRBJ2-1 | TRBV7-9 | CASSLIQISGDPQFF | TGTGCCAGCAGCTTAATTCAAATTAGCGGGGACCCTCAGTTCTTC
- | - | TRBJ1-4 | TRBV7-2 | CASSYGGGTNEKLFF | TGTGCCAGCAGCTATGGGGGAGGCACTAATGAAAAACTGTTTTTT
- | - | TRBJ1-2 | TRBV7-8 | CASSLAEQGSYGYTF | TGTGCCAGCAGCTTAGCAGAACAGGGATCCTATGGCTACACCTTC
- | - | TRBJ2-7 | TRBV10-3 | CAIMGEVGGGNSYEQYF | TGTGCCATCATGGGGGAGGTGGGGGGAGGAAACTCCTACGAGCAGTACTTC
- | TRBD1 | TRBJ1-1 | TRBV27 | CASSVRGRTEAFF | TGTGCCAGCAGTGTCAGGGGGCGGACTGAAGCTTTCTTT
- | TRBD1 | TRBJ1-3 | TRBV30 | CAWSVKGATGNTIYF | TGTGCCTGGAGTGTAAAGGGGGCGACTGGAAACACCATATATTTT
- | TRBD2 | TRBJ2-4 | TRBV19 | CASTETSGNKNIQYF | TGTGCCAGTACGGAGACTAGCGGCAACAAAAACATTCAGTACTTC
- | - | TRBJ2-1 | TRBV30 | CAWSRGKVNEQFF | TGTGCCTGGAGTCGCGGGAAGGTCAATGAGCAGTTCTTC
- | - | TRBJ2-3 | TRBV9 | CASSVDQNDFDTQYF | TGTGCCAGCAGCGTCGACCAGAACGACTTTGATACGCAGTATTTT
- | TRBD2 | TRBJ2-4 | TRBV9 | CASSPGLAGGGEVIQYF | TGTGCCAGCAGCCCCGGACTAGCGGGAGGGGGGGAAGTCATTCAGTACTTC
- | TRBD1 | TRBJ2-7 | TRBV10-3 | CAISESRDSGGNEQYF | TGTGCCATCAGTGAATCCCGGGATTCAGGGGGTAACGAGCAGTACTTC
- | TRBD2 | TRBJ2-3 | TRBV14 | CASSQEELAGADGTDTQYF | TGTGCCAGCAGCCAGGAGGAACTAGCGGGAGCCGATGGCACAGATACGCAGTATTTT
once | - | TRBJ1-4 | TRBV7-2 | CASSSLTTTNEKLFF | TGTGCCAGCAGCTCCCTCACTACAACTAATGAAAAACTGTTTTTT
once | TRBD2 | TRBJ2-5 | TRBV5-1 | CASGGSGAQRGVETQYF | TGCGCCAGCGGCGGGAGCGGGGCCCAAAGGGGCGTAGAGACCCAGTACTTC
- | TRBD1 | TRBJ1-2 | TRBV9 | CASSVEGAGGYTF | TGTGCCAGCAGCGTAGAGGGGGCGGGGGGCTACACCTTC
- | TRBD2 | TRBJ2-2 | TRBV5-1 | CASSFSGSKTGELFF | TGCGCCAGCAGCTTTAGCGGGAGCAAAACCGGGGAGCTGTTTTTT
- | TRBD1 | TRBJ2-6 | TRBV5-1 | CASSLQGTGANVLTF | TGCGCCAGCAGCTTACAGGGGACGGGGGCCAACGTCCTGACTTTC
once | TRBD1 | TRBJ1-1 | TRBV9 | CASKLGQGDAEAFF | TGTGCCAGCAAGCTAGGGCAGGGGGACGCTGAAGCTTTCTTT
- | - | TRBJ1-4 | TRBV5-8 | CASEGGLNEKLFF | TGTGCCAGCGAAGGGGGATTGAATGAAAAACTGTTTTTT
once | TRBD2 | TRBJ2-1 | TRBV19 | CASSRLAGTYNEQFF | TGTGCCAGTAGTCGACTAGCGGGGACCTACAATGAGCAGTTCTTC